Listed below are T cell receptor beta chains from one sample, sequenced in a study of cytomegalovirus exposure and HLA in healthy donors. Clones were sequenced by immunoSEQ multiplex PCR, and TCRdb holds only the in-frame ones, with some missing. The sample shows 160,000 or so clones, 70% to 90% of them seen only once. Material: PBMCs. These TCRs come from a man younger than 40 in good health and CMV-seropositive. The CDR3 runs from the conserved cysteine through the conserved F or W. Fields, in order: D gene, clone size, J gene, V gene, CDR3 protein, CDR3 DNA. The D gene is left open where the match is weak. Size tells how often a clone was seen (once, few, many) or the class of an expanded clone, and some rows leave it out.

>NA|few|TRBJ2-1|TRBV15
CATSVEGNEQFF
TGTGCCACCAGCGTCGAGGGAAATGAGCAGTTCTTC
>NA|NA|TRBJ2-7|TRBV7-2
CASSLLVYDPRSSYF
TGTGCCAGCAGCCTGTTAGTCTATGACCCTAGGAGCAGTTACTTC
>NA|NA|TRBJ2-4|TRBV5-1
CASSPLSSAKNIQYF
TGCGCCAGCAGCCCCCTGAGTTCTGCCAAAAACATTCAGTACTTC
>TRBD1|NA|TRBJ2-7|TRBV5-4
CASSQQQGPYEQYF
TGTGCCAGCAGCCAACAACAGGGGCCCTACGAGCAGTACTTC
>NA|NA|TRBJ1-2|TRBV18
CASSPGGAYGYTF
TGTGCCAGCTCACCCGGCGGGGCTTATGGCTACACCTTC
>TRBD2|NA|TRBJ2-1|TRBV7-9
CASSLKPGRGGNEQFF
TGTGCCAGCAGCTTAAAACCCGGCCGGGGAGGGAATGAGCAGTTCTTC
>NA|NA|TRBJ2-1|TRBV7-7
CASSLDSYNEQFF
TGTGCTAGCAGCTTAGACTCTTACAATGAGCAGTTCTTC
>NA|NA|TRBJ2-6|TRBV27
CASSLGHSGANVLTF
TGTGCCAGCAGTCTCGGACACTCTGGGGCCAACGTCCTGACTTTC
>TRBD2|NA|TRBJ2-7|TRBV6-1
CASSEAGRVSYEQYF
TGTGCCAGCAGTGAAGCGGGGAGGGTGTCCTACGAGCAGTACTTC
>NA|NA|TRBJ2-5|TRBV11-2
CASSLGGWPGQETQYF
TGTGCCAGCAGCTTAGGTGGTTGGCCAGGCCAAGAGACCCAGTACTTC
>TRBD1|NA|TRBJ2-7|TRBV18
CASSPQGQGYEQYF
TGTGCCAGCTCACCCCAAGGACAGGGCTACGAGCAGTACTTC
>NA|NA|TRBJ1-1|TRBV10-3
CAIKDRNTEAFF
TGTGCCATCAAAGACAGGAACACTGAAGCTTTCTTT
>TRBD1|NA|TRBJ1-2|TRBV4-1
CASSQPRQGAGYGYTF
TGCGCCAGCAGCCAACCAAGACAGGGGGCGGGGTATGGCTACACCTTC
>NA|NA|TRBJ2-7|TRBV6-1
CASGGAGLSEQYF
TGTGCCAGCGGGGGGGCGGGGCTCTCCGAGCAGTACTTC
>NA|NA|TRBJ2-4|TRBV7-8
CASSQQGGSTKNIQYF
TGTGCCAGCAGCCAGCAAGGAGGGTCAACCAAAAACATTCAGTACTTC
>TRBD1|NA|TRBJ1-2|TRBV7-8
CASSLGDRTFYGYTF
TGTGCCAGCAGCTTAGGGGACAGGACATTCTATGGCTACACCTTC
>NA|once|TRBJ1-1|TRBV5-1
CASSQGGNTEAFF
TGCGCCAGCAGCCAGGGTGGGAACACTGAAGCTTTCTTT
>NA|NA|TRBJ2-5|TRBV5-1
CASRGSQETQYF
TGCGCCAGCAGAGGGAGCCAAGAGACCCAGTACTTC
>TRBD2|NA|TRBJ2-3|TRBV9
CASSEGLAGYHTQYF
TGTGCCAGCAGCGAGGGACTAGCGGGCTACCATACGCAGTATTTT
>TRBD1|NA|TRBJ2-7|TRBV2
CASSIGTDYEQYF
TGTGCCAGCAGTATTGGGACAGACTACGAGCAGTACTTC
>NA|NA|TRBJ2-3|TRBV6-5
CASSYSPPSGTDTQYF
TGTGCCAGCAGTTACTCCCCCCCCTCGGGAACAGATACGCAGTATTTT
>NA|NA|TRBJ2-7|TRBV5-5
CASSLGSPPYEQYF
TGTGCCAGCAGCTTGGGTAGTCCCCCCTACGAGCAGTACTTC
>TRBD1|NA|TRBJ1-6|TRBV12-5
CASVTSETTGNSPLHF
TGTGCTAGTGTCACAAGTGAAACGACAGGGAATTCACCCCTCCACTTT
>NA|once|TRBJ2-7|TRBV7-8
CASSLAGGVPDNF
TGTGCCAGCAGCTTAGCCGGTGGGGTTCCGGACAACTTC
>TRBD2|NA|TRBJ2-3|TRBV6-5
CASSIAGGLDTQYF
TGTGCCAGCAGCATAGCGGGGGGGTTGGATACGCAGTATTTT
>TRBD2|NA|TRBJ2-1|TRBV5-4
CASSLRLAGLDEQFF
TGTGCCAGCAGCTTGAGACTAGCGGGGTTGGATGAGCAGTTCTTC
>NA|few|TRBJ1-2|TRBV19
CASSRGLYGYTF
TGTGCCAGTAGTAGGGGACTATATGGCTACACCTTC
>NA|NA|TRBJ2-7|TRBV13
CASSLVSRGQSSYEQYF
TGTGCCAGCAGCTTAGTTTCCAGGGGCCAGAGCTCCTACGAGCAGTACTTC
>TRBD1|NA|TRBJ2-7|TRBV7-2
CASRETGGAYEQYF
TGTGCCAGCAGGGAGACAGGGGGCGCCTACGAGCAGTACTTC
>NA|NA|TRBJ1-3|TRBV27
CASSLSSNSGNTIYF
TGTGCCAGCAGTTTATCCAGTAACTCTGGAAACACCATATATTTT
>TRBD1|NA|TRBJ2-7|TRBV18
CASSQGQGYYEQYF
TGTGCCAGCTCCCAAGGACAGGGTTACTACGAGCAGTACTTC
>NA|NA|TRBJ1-1|TRBV18
CASSPVQAEAFF
TGTGCCAGCTCACCAGTTCAGGCTGAAGCTTTCTTT
>TRBD2|NA|TRBJ2-7|TRBV11-2
CASSRQRPSGAYEQYF
TGTGCCAGCAGCCGGCAGAGGCCTAGCGGGGCCTACGAGCAGTACTTC
>NA|NA|TRBJ1-2|TRBV7-9
CASSLGTSLNYGYTF
TGTGCCAGCAGCTTAGGGACATCACTAAACTATGGCTACACCTTC
>NA|NA|TRBJ1-4|TRBV15
CATSRARQPIEKLFF
TGTGCCACCAGCAGAGCGAGACAACCGATTGAAAAACTGTTTTTT
>NA|few|TRBJ2-7|TRBV5-8
CASSSNRYEQYF
TGTGCCAGCAGCTCGAACAGGTACGAGCAGTACTTC
>NA|few|TRBJ2-7|TRBV5-1
CASSLGTAGVIEQYF
TGCGCCAGCAGCTTGGGGACAGCCGGGGTCATCGAGCAGTACTTC
>TRBD1|NA|TRBJ1-2|TRBV10-3
CAITGTGGGWGYTF
TGTGCCATCACCGGGACAGGGGGGGGCTGGGGCTACACCTTC
>NA|NA|TRBJ1-2|TRBV21-1
CASRYYTF
TGTGCCAGCAGATACTACACCTTC
>TRBD2|NA|TRBJ2-7|TRBV9
CASSPRLAVVGEQYF
TGTGCCAGCAGCCCCCGCCTAGCGGTAGTGGGCGAGCAGTACTTC
>TRBD1|once|TRBJ1-5|TRBV19
CASSGQGVSQPQHF
TGTGCCAGTAGTGGACAGGGGGTAAGTCAGCCCCAGCATTTT
>NA|NA|TRBJ1-4|TRBV18
CASSPPGTRKTNEKLFF
TGTGCCAGCTCACCTCCCGGGACAAGAAAGACTAATGAAAAACTGTTTTTT
>NA|NA|TRBJ1-1|TRBV2
CASSKVTGNTEAFF
TGTGCCAGCAGTAAAGTAACAGGGAACACTGAAGCTTTCTTT
>NA|NA|TRBJ2-5|TRBV6-5
CASSYTYETQETQYF
TGTGCCAGCAGTTACACTTACGAAACCCAAGAGACCCAGTACTTC
>TRBD2|NA|TRBJ2-3|TRBV18
CASSPARASGGTDTQYF
TGTGCCAGCTCACCAGCCAGGGCTAGCGGGGGCACAGATACGCAGTATTTT
>NA|once|TRBJ2-7|TRBV6-5
CASRGHEVAYEQYF
TGTGCCAGCAGAGGACACGAGGTCGCCTACGAGCAGTACTTC
>NA|NA|TRBJ1-2|TRBV7-2
CASSLSAGKAASGYTF
TGTGCCAGCAGCTTAAGTGCGGGGAAGGCGGCGAGTGGCTACACCTTC
>NA|NA|TRBJ2-7|TRBV19
CASSIDRRAYEQYF
TGTGCCAGTAGTATAGATCGACGGGCCTACGAGCAGTACTTC
>TRBD2|NA|TRBJ2-3|TRBV28
CASSPPGGRADTQYF
TGTGCCAGCAGCCCCCCGGGGGGGCGAGCAGATACGCAGTATTTT
>NA|once|TRBJ2-1|TRBV7-9
CASSGTGLYNEQFF
TGTGCCAGCAGCGGCACAGGCTTATACAATGAGCAGTTCTTC
>TRBD2|NA|TRBJ2-3|TRBV4-2
CASSHPGGGGAVDTQYF
TGTGCCAGCAGCCACCCCGGCGGCGGGGGGGCCGTAGATACGCAGTATTTT
>NA|few|TRBJ2-7|TRBV7-6
CASSPSPSGLQYF
TGTGCCAGCAGCCCATCTCCCTCGGGTCTTCAGTACTTC
>NA|NA|TRBJ2-3|TRBV11-2
CASSLAGTDTQYF
TGTGCCAGCAGCTTAGCAGGGACAGATACGCAGTATTTT
>NA|NA|TRBJ1-2|TRBV7-8
CASSLSGDPRLYGYTF
TGTGCCAGCAGTCTATCAGGGGACCCTCGCCTCTATGGCTACACCTTC
>TRBD2|NA|TRBJ2-2|TRBV5-4
CASSIGYGLAVNTGELFF
TGTGCCAGCAGCATTGGCTATGGACTAGCGGTGAACACCGGGGAGCTGTTTTTT
>TRBD2|once|TRBJ2-7|TRBV27
CASGGRGASYEQYF
TGTGCCAGCGGGGGGCGGGGGGCCTCCTACGAGCAGTACTTC
>TRBD2|NA|TRBJ2-7|TRBV10-2
CASSEGLAASEQYF
TGCGCCAGCAGTGAGGGACTAGCGGCGAGCGAGCAGTACTTC